This T cell receptor (beta chain) was recorded in a study of blood T cell repertoires in COVID-19 (dated by TCRdb to between 2020 and 2021). Looking at the study overall: The collaborator samples originated in the United States, Italy and Spain and spanned the acute and convalescent phases of COVID-19. The material from the prospective study consisted of cDNA or gDNA derived from T cells, B-cell-depleted T cells, or PBMCs. Deeply sampled blood TCRbeta repertoires from subjects exposed to, actively infected with, or recovered from COVID-19 were included in the dataset. The repertoires were made available in a free public database intended to serve as a resource for research on the immune response to SARS-CoV-2. The samples were drawn from two sources: the first 160 participants of the ongoing ImmuneRACE study, and about 1,300 subjects contributed by 6 global collaborators. Nearly every sample came with metadata listing a de-identified subject ID, COVID-19 status, age in years and sex. Where available, HLA class I and class II types were taken from metadata supplied by the sample provider and were not determined by assay-based typing. General findings and caveats noted by the study authors: Clinical and demographic metadata were provided uncurated, with the amount varying by source and participant.

With respect to this clone: The target of this receptor is not known. No clone much larger than this one lies a single base away; base qualities are absent.

TCRbeta CDR3 regions were amplified from genomic DNA by means of the immunoSEQ Assay, a bias-controlled multiplex PCR. The published analysis was carried out like this. The number of nucleated cells in each sample was estimated by amplification of reference gene primers within the assay. To quantify the absolute abundance of each unique TCRbeta CDR3 rearrangement, sequence reads were collapsed and filtered. For each sample, productive Simpson clonality was calculated as the square root of Simpson's diversity index over productive rearrangements. TCRdb stores this immuneACCESS table with in-frame sequences only. Part of the clones is absent; in the studies checked, under half of the shortfall reflects unresolved V genes, and no reason is known for the rest. The V and J calls and clone size were taken over from that table, and D and trimming were inferred from the DNA. The sample table lists around 200,000 clones, around nine tenths of them with a count of one. Around 1.5% of the sample is in the top ten clones.

Trimming takes 7 bases from V and 2 bases from J, and the germline ends sit 20 bases apart. The germline V gene (reference sequence) gives CDR1 as LNHDA and CDR2 as SQIVND. The CDR3 spans 16 residues, from the cysteine through the phenylalanine. The read is trimmed to its CDR3 DNA, 48 bases read in frame from base 1. Each collaborating institution followed its own protocols to collect whole blood in K2EDTA tubes. Collaborator samples were shipped for TCRbeta analysis as frozen whole blood, isolated PBMCs, or DNA extracted from either sample type. What was sequenced was peripheral blood. The receptor was derived from a man aged 18 to 29 with active or convalescent COVID-19. This receptor chain uses TRBV19 and TRBJ1-2; the D region possibly corresponds to TRBD1 (6 bases align). The encoded CDR3 is CASTSYTGSINYGYTF. The DNA is TGTGCCAGTACCTCCTATACAGGGTCCATCAACTATGGCTACACCTTC.